The present entry profiles one TCR beta chain with its context. J lost 6 bases, V lost 3 bases, and 9 bases had no gene match. The length of the CDR3 is 15 residues. CDR1 MDHEN and CDR2 SYDVKM come from the germline V gene. The sample is drawn from a study of technical replicates of blood from several donors. Profiled with immunoSEQ multiplex PCR; TCRdb holds only in-frame clones, not every one. Here the sample spans tens of thousands of clones, roughly 98% being singletons. The sequenced sample consisted of T cells isolated from PBMCs. The V gene is TRBV28, the J gene TRBJ1-1; 8 bases match TRBD1. This sequence originates from a human donor in good health. The chain's CDR3 is CASSLSDRGSSEAFF. The CDR3 coding sequence is TGTGCCAGCAGTTTGTCAGACAGGGGCTCGTCTGAAGCTTTCTTT.